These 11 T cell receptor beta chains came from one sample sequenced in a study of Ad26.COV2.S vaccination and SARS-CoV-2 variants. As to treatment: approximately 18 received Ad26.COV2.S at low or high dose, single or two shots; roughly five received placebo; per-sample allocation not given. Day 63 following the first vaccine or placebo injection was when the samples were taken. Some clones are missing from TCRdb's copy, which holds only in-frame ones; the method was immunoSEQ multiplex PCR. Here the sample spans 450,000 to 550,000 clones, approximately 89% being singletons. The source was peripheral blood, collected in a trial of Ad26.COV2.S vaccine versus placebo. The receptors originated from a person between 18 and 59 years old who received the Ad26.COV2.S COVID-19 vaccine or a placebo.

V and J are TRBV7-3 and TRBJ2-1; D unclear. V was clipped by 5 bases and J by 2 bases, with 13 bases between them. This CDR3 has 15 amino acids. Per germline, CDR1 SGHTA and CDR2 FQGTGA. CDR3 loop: CASSQTAPAYNEQFF. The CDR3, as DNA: TGTGCCAGCAGCCAAACAGCGCCCGCCTACAATGAGCAGTTCTTC.

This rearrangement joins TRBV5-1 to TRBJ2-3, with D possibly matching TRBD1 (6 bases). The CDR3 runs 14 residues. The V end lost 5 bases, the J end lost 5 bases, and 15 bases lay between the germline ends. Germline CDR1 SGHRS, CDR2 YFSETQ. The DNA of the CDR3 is TGCGCCAGCAGACCCGACAGGCAGCTAGATACGCAGTATTTT. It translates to CASRPDRQLDTQYF. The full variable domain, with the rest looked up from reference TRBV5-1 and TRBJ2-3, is KAGVTQTPRYLIKTRGQQVTLSCSPISGHRSVSWYQQTPGQGLQFLFEYFSETQRNKGNFPGRFSGRQFSNSRSEMNVSTLELGDSALYLCASRPDRQLDTQYFGPGTRLTVL.

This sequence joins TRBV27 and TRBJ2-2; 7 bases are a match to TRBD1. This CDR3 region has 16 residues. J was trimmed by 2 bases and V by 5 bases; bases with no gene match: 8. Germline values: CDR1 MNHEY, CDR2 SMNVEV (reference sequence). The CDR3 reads CASSPSGQLNTGELFF. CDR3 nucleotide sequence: TGTGCCAGCAGTCCATCGGGACAGCTAAACACCGGGGAGCTGTTTTTT.

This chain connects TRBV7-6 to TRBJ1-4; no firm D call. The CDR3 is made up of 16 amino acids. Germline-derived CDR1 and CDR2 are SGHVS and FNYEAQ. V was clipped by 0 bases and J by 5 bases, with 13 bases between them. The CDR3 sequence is CASSLAPPNPNEKLFF. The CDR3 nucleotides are TGTGCCAGCAGCTTAGCGCCCCCCAACCCGAATGAAAAACTGTTTTTT.

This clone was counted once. DNA for the CDR3: TGCGCCAGCAGCCAAGGGGTCGGGGTAGGGACTGAAGCTTTCTTT. The encoded protein is CASSQGVGVGTEAFF. The chain recombines TRBV4-3 with TRBJ1-1, with D unclear. CDR3 size: 15 residues. The germline V gene encodes CDR1 LGHNA and CDR2 YSLEER. Trimming took 1 base from V and 5 from J, leaving 14 bases between them.

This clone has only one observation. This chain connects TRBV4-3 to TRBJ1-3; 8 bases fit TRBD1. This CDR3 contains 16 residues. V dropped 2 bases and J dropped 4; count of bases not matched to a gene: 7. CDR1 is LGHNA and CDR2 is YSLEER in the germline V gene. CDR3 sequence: CASSQLGQGPGNTIYF. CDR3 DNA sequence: TGCGCCAGCAGCCAACTCGGACAGGGCCCAGGAAACACCATATATTTT.

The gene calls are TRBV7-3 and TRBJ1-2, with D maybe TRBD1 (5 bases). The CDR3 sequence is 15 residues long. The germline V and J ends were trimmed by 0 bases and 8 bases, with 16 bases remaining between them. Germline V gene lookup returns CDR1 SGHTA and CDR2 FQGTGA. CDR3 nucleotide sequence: TGTGCCAGCAGCTTAACGTCTCAGGGTGAGTCGGGCTACACCTTC. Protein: CASSLTSQGESGYTF.

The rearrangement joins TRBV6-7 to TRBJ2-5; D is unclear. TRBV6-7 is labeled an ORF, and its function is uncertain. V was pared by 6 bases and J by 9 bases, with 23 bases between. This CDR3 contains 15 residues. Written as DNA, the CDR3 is TGTGCCAGCAGCCCATCCCGCGGCCGGCCATGGGCCCAGTACTTC. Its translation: CASSPSRGRPWAQYF.

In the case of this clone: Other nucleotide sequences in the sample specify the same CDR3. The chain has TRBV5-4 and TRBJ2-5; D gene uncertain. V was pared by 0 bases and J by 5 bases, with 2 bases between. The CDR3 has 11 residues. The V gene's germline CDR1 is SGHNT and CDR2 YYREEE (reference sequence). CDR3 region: CASSLEETQYF. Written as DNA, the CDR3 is TGTGCCAGCAGCTTGGAGGAGACCCAGTACTTC.

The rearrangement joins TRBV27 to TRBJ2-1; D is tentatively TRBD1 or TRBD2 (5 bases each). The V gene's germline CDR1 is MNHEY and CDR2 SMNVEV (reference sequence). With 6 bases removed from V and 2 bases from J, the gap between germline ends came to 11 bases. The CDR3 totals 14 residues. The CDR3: CASSPVGAYNEQFF. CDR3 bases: TGTGCCAGCAGCCCGGTGGGGGCCTACAATGAGCAGTTCTTC.

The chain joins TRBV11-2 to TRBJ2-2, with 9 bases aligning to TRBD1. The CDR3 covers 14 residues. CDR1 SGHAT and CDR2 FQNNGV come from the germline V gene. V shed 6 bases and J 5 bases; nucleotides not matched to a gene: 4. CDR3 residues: CASRRTGATGELFF. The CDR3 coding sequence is TGTGCCAGCAGAAGGACAGGGGCAACCGGGGAGCTGTTTTTT.